This T cell receptor (beta chain) was identified during a study of beta chain features in type 1 diabetes. Every bit of the isolated RNA underwent reverse transcription, so sequencing read expressed TCRB transcripts. TCRdb keeps only in-frame clones here, not all; method: immunoSEQ multiplex PCR. There are approximately 340,000 clones in the sample; roughly 16% occur only once, and around 0.02% lies in the top ten. With 3 bases removed from V and 6 bases from J, the gap between germline ends came to 5 bases. Germline CDR1 and CDR2: KGHSH and LQKENI. The CDR3 consists of 12 residues. This receptor was obtained from a woman between 18 and 29 years old in good health. Sequenced: naive CD4+ T cells from blood. J is TRBJ2-2 and V is TRBV18, with D tentatively TRBD1 (5 bases). Here the CDR3 reads CASSPGPGELFF. The DNA for the CDR3 is TGTGCCAGCTCACCGGGGCCCGGGGAGCTGTTTTTT. The variable domain in full, with the rest retrieved from reference TRBV18 and TRBJ2-2, is NAGVMQNPRHLVRRRGQEARLRCSPMKGHSHVYWYRQLPEEGLKFMVYLQKENIIDESGMPKERFSAEFPKEGPSILRIQQVVRGDSAAYFCASSPGPGELFFGEGSRLTVL.